This is a list of T cell receptor beta chains from one sample in a study of cytomegalovirus exposure and HLA in healthy donors. Some clones are missing from TCRdb's copy, which holds only in-frame ones; the method was immunoSEQ multiplex PCR. This repertoire shows about 88,000 clones, 75% to 90% found once; its top ten account for about 2.5%. Sequenced material: PBMCs. These receptors were obtained from a man younger than 30 in good health and CMV-seronegative. Each CDR3 is given with its conserved first and last residue. Fields, in order: D gene, V gene, J gene, clone size, CDR3 protein, CDR3 DNA. A D gene is named only where the DNA matches it firmly. Clone size is stated in some rows and not others, as once, few, many or a class when expanded.

D: TRBD1; V: TRBV28; J: TRBJ1-1; size: -; CDR3: CASSLWGDRDEAFF; DNA: TGTGCCAGCAGTTTATGGGGAGACAGGGACGAAGCTTTCTTT
D: TRBD1; V: TRBV2; J: TRBJ2-7; size: -; CDR3: CASSEARTGGHYF; DNA: TGTGCCAGCAGTGAAGCGCGAACAGGGGGACATTACTTC
D: TRBD1; V: TRBV2; J: TRBJ2-3; size: -; CDR3: CAIKDRGLTDTQYF; DNA: TGTGCCATAAAGGACAGGGGCCTGACAGATACGCAGTATTTT
D: TRBD2; V: TRBV11-3; J: TRBJ2-1; size: -; CDR3: CASSGGTMNEQFF; DNA: TGTGCCAGCAGTGGCGGGACTATGAATGAGCAGTTCTTC
D: -; V: TRBV7-2; J: TRBJ1-5; size: -; CDR3: CASSLRIGEGQPQHF; DNA: TGTGCCAGCAGCTTAAGGATCGGGGAGGGTCAGCCCCAGCATTTT
D: TRBD2; V: TRBV2; J: TRBJ2-1; size: -; CDR3: CASSEAGGRALEQFF; DNA: TGTGCCAGCAGTGAAGCGGGCGGGAGGGCCCTTGAGCAGTTCTTC
D: -; V: TRBV6-1; J: TRBJ1-2; size: -; CDR3: CASSEREQRAGGYTF; DNA: TGTGCCAGCAGTGAGCGAGAACAGAGGGCCGGGGGCTACACCTTC
D: -; V: TRBV6-6; J: TRBJ1-2; size: -; CDR3: CASSQGTSDGYTF; DNA: TGTGCCAGCAGTCAGGGGACAAGTGACGGCTACACCTTC
D: TRBD2; V: TRBV6-4; J: TRBJ2-3; size: -; CDR3: CASSLSAGGTDTQYF; DNA: TGTGCCAGCAGTTTATCAGCGGGGGGCACAGATACGCAGTATTTT
D: -; V: TRBV19; J: TRBJ2-7; size: -; CDR3: CASRGQGYEQYF; DNA: TGTGCCAGTAGGGGCCAGGGCTACGAGCAGTACTTC
D: -; V: TRBV7-6; J: TRBJ2-2; size: once; CDR3: CASSLRMGSGQNTGELFF; DNA: TGTGCCAGCAGCTTACGAATGGGTAGCGGTCAGAACACCGGGGAGCTGTTTTTT
D: -; V: TRBV6-1; J: TRBJ1-6; size: -; CDR3: CASSEIGTNNSPLHF; DNA: TGTGCCAGCAGTGAAATAGGGACAAATAATTCACCCCTCCACTTT
D: -; V: TRBV7-9; J: TRBJ2-5; size: -; CDR3: CASSPPTELQETQYF; DNA: TGTGCCAGCAGCCCACCGACAGAATTACAAGAGACCCAGTACTTC
D: TRBD2; V: TRBV28; J: TRBJ2-3; size: once; CDR3: CASSTQREFRDTQYF; DNA: TGTGCCAGCAGCACTCAGCGGGAGTTTAGAGATACGCAGTATTTT
D: TRBD2; V: TRBV7-7; J: TRBJ2-1; size: -; CDR3: CASSPRAISGRANERFF; DNA: TGTGCCAGCAGCCCCCGGGCGATTAGCGGGAGGGCCAATGAGCGGTTCTTC
D: -; V: TRBV11-2; J: TRBJ2-3; size: -; CDR3: CASSFSGVSTDTQYF; DNA: TGTGCCAGCAGCTTCTCAGGGGTTAGCACAGATACGCAGTATTTT
D: TRBD1; V: TRBV5-6; J: TRBJ1-2; size: few; CDR3: CASSPLRQGTYGYTF; DNA: TGTGCCAGCAGCCCGCTAAGACAGGGGACCTATGGCTACACCTTC
D: TRBD2; V: TRBV5-1; J: TRBJ2-3; size: -; CDR3: CASSLGLAGTDTQYF; DNA: TGCGCCAGCAGCTTGGGACTAGCGGGAACAGATACGCAGTATTTT
D: -; V: TRBV28; J: TRBJ2-1; size: few; CDR3: CASRKDRSSYNEQFF; DNA: TGTGCCAGCAGGAAGGACAGATCCTCCTACAATGAGCAGTTCTTC
D: TRBD2; V: TRBV9; J: TRBJ2-1; size: -; CDR3: CASSVDPSGNSYNEQFF; DNA: TGTGCCAGCAGCGTAGACCCTAGCGGGAACTCCTACAATGAGCAGTTCTTC
D: -; V: TRBV29-1; J: TRBJ1-1; size: once; CDR3: CSVDGGEVTEAFF; DNA: TGCAGCGTTGATGGGGGGGAGGTTACTGAAGCTTTCTTT
D: TRBD1; V: TRBV19; J: TRBJ1-5; size: -; CDR3: CASSPGTGIRGQPQHF; DNA: TGTGCCAGTAGCCCGGGGACAGGGATACGAGGTCAGCCCCAGCATTTT
D: TRBD2; V: TRBV11-2; J: TRBJ2-1; size: -; CDR3: CASSSIAGGPYNEQFF; DNA: TGTGCCAGCAGCTCCATAGCGGGAGGGCCCTACAATGAGCAGTTCTTC
D: TRBD1; V: TRBV27; J: TRBJ2-7; size: -; CDR3: CASSSLDWDRISYEQYF; DNA: TGTGCCAGCAGTTCCCTGGACTGGGACAGGATTTCCTACGAGCAGTACTTC
D: -; V: TRBV6-1; J: TRBJ1-2; size: -; CDR3: CASIPGVAALYGYTF; DNA: TGTGCCAGCATCCCGGGGGTGGCAGCCCTCTATGGCTACACCTTC
D: TRBD2; V: TRBV4-1; J: TRBJ2-3; size: -; CDR3: CASSQEPGLAGERRTDTQYF; DNA: TGCGCCAGCAGCCAAGAGCCGGGACTAGCGGGCGAGAGGCGCACAGATACGCAGTATTTT
D: -; V: TRBV5-4; J: TRBJ1-1; size: -; CDR3: CASSLPGQNTEAFF; DNA: TGTGCCAGCAGCCTACCGGGACAGAACACTGAAGCTTTCTTT
D: TRBD2; V: TRBV5-6; J: TRBJ2-3; size: -; CDR3: CASSGSGLAGGPWVDTQYF; DNA: TGTGCCAGCAGCGGAAGTGGACTAGCGGGAGGGCCATGGGTAGATACGCAGTATTTT
D: -; V: TRBV23-1; J: TRBJ1-6; size: once; CDR3: CASTQGLRSPLHF; DNA: TGCGCCAGCACCCAGGGGTTGAGATCACCCCTCCACTTT
D: TRBD2; V: TRBV7-2; J: TRBJ2-3; size: -; CDR3: CASSWDSGRRSTDTQYF; DNA: TGTGCCAGCAGCTGGGATAGCGGGAGGAGAAGCACAGATACGCAGTATTTT
D: -; V: TRBV30; J: TRBJ1-2; size: -; CDR3: CAWSVGQPNYGYTF; DNA: TGTGCCTGGAGTGTGGGCCAGCCCAACTATGGCTACACCTTC
D: -; V: TRBV27; J: TRBJ2-7; size: -; CDR3: CASKQGYEQYF; DNA: TGTGCCAGCAAACAGGGCTACGAGCAGTACTTC
D: TRBD1; V: TRBV4-3; J: TRBJ1-5; size: -; CDR3: CASSPGDRGNQPQHF; DNA: TGCGCCAGCAGCCCCGGGGACAGGGGTAATCAGCCCCAGCATTTT
D: TRBD2; V: TRBV29-1; J: TRBJ2-7; size: -; CDR3: CSVAREDRGHEQYF; DNA: TGCAGCGTTGCCCGGGAGGATCGTGGGCACGAGCAGTACTTC
D: TRBD1; V: TRBV19; J: TRBJ1-5; size: -; CDR3: CASSSTGGGNQPQHF; DNA: TGTGCCAGTAGTTCGACAGGGGGAGGCAATCAGCCCCAGCATTTT
D: -; V: TRBV30; J: TRBJ2-3; size: -; CDR3: CAWSNGGGDTQYF; DNA: TGTGCCTGGAGTAATGGGGGCGGAGATACGCAGTATTTT
D: -; V: TRBV6-5; J: TRBJ1-2; size: -; CDR3: CASRVQGIGYTF; DNA: TGTGCCAGCAGGGTGCAGGGCATCGGCTACACCTTC
D: -; V: TRBV10-3; J: TRBJ1-1; size: -; CDR3: CAISESGGIEAFF; DNA: TGTGCCATCAGTGAGTCGGGAGGGATTGAAGCTTTCTTT
D: -; V: TRBV29-1; J: TRBJ2-1; size: -; CDR3: CSVDRGHEQFF; DNA: TGCAGCGTTGACAGGGGCCATGAGCAGTTCTTC
D: TRBD2; V: TRBV11-2; J: TRBJ2-3; size: -; CDR3: CASSFLLAGGADTQYF; DNA: TGTGCCAGCAGCTTCCTACTTGCGGGAGGGGCAGATACGCAGTATTTT
D: -; V: TRBV4-2; J: TRBJ2-6; size: -; CDR3: CASSQDLNRAGFVSGANVLTF; DNA: TGTGCCAGCAGCCAAGATTTGAATAGGGCAGGGTTCGTATCTGGGGCCAACGTCCTGACTTTC